The present entry profiles one T cell receptor delta chain with its context. This clone is a singleton in its sample. Its binding antigen is unknown. This may come from a read error, since a much larger clone is one base off. Relative to germline, V is missing 3 bases and J is missing 4 bases, with 12 bases of the junction outside any gene match. The germline V gene yields TSWWSYY for CDR1 and QGS for CDR2. There are 18 amino acids in the CDR3, from cysteine to phenylalanine inclusive. CDR3 DNA only is kept here, 54 bases in frame from base 1. The library was prepared using PCR. The sequencing machine was an Illumina MiSeq. Clones were re-identified by TCRdb from the public reads with CATT, and rows with the same DNA were merged. The sample table lists roughly 1,400 delta-chain clones, 41% of them with a count of one. The ten largest clonotypes hold roughly 5.1% of the sample. This specimen comes from a study of human gamma delta and Vdelta1 T cells (dated by TCRdb to the late 2010s). At the level of the whole study: Delta One T cells, Vd1+ gamma-delta T cells, were investigated in the study as cytotoxic effectors against acute myeloid leukemia.

The rearrangement joined TRDV1 to TRDJ1, and TRDD3 matches 12 of the central bases. The sample taken for sequencing was Vdelta1 gamma-delta T cells from blood. The cell subset or site label here, explained by the study, means: Vd1+ T cells from peripheral blood. The sequence came from a human donor in good health. The CDR3 region reads CALGDPPRTGGYIDKLIF. The sequence in DNA is TGTGCTCTTGGGGACCCTCCTCGTACTGGGGGATACATCGATAAACTCATCTTT.